This paragraph reports one T cell receptor (beta chain). Its specificity is not known. The data derive from a study of T-cell reconstitution after alpha-beta-depleted transplantation in children. Preparation of the TCRbeta library was carried out with unique molecular identifiers. One entry per CDR3 protein, called by TCRdb with MiXCR from the PCR reads. Among 500,000 to 600,000 distinct CDR3 sequences, 27% were seen once, and the ten largest hold about 35%. Study findings and constraints: Several hundred expanded graft clones reportedly were the source of alpha-beta T cells about two months after transplant. Surviving recipient cells, namely T cells and thymic progenitors, were the source of high day-60 TCRbeta diversity in some patients. T-cell counts and diversity were attributed mostly to newly produced T cells one year after transplant.

Deletions cut 4 bases from V and 1 base from J, with 10 bases between. Per germline, CDR1 SQVTM and CDR2 ANQGSEA. The CDR3 contains 13 residues. The source was PBMCs, collected before TCRalphabeta/CD19-depleted stem cell transplant. The V and J genes are TRBV29-1 and TRBJ1-1, with D possibly matching TRBD1 (6 bases). This clonotype originated in a boy in the first two years of life with Wiskott-Aldrich syndrome, due to receive a stem cell transplant. CDR3 loop: CSVAETGNTEAFF. The CDR3 DNA follows: TGCAGCGTTGCTGAGACAGGGAACACTGAAGCTTTCTTT.